A single sample is the source of the 18 T cell receptor beta chains below, sequenced in a study of cytomegalovirus exposure and HLA in healthy donors. 60 Vbeta and 13 Jbeta primers were used in PCR. Repertoires were generated with immunoSEQ multiplex PCR, while TCRdb's copy carries only in-frame clones and drops some. The data contain about 130,000 clones, 75% to 90% of them singletons. The source material was PBMCs. All receptors derive from a man aged 35 to 55 in good health and CMV-seronegative.

CDR3 protein: CASSIGQGAFNEQFF. As DNA, the CDR3 is TGTGCCAGTAGTATAGGACAGGGGGCGTTCAATGAGCAGTTCTTC. The chain employs TRBV19 and TRBJ2-1; 10 positions match TRBD1. CDR3 length: 15 amino acids. The germline V gene has CDR1 LNHDA and CDR2 SQIVND (reference sequence). The V segment lost 1 base and the J segment 6 bases; nucleotides outside the gene matches: 3. Full variable domain (outside the CDR3, taken from reference TRBV19 and TRBJ2-1): DGGITQSPKYLFRKEGQNVTLSCEQNLNHDAMYWYRQDPGQGLRLIYYSQIVNDFQKGDIAEGYSVSREKKESFPLTVTSAQKNPTAFYLCASSIGQGAFNEQFFGPGTRLTVL.

This chain connects TRBV5-1 to TRBJ1-1; D possibly corresponds to TRBD1 (6 bases). V lost 4 bases, J lost 5 bases, and 15 bases lay in between. This CDR3 comprises 14 residues. Germline CDR1 is SGHRS and CDR2 is YFSETQ. The CDR3 region is CASSPRTDSTEAFF. The CDR3 DNA follows: TGCGCCAGCAGCCCTAGGACAGATTCAACTGAAGCTTTCTTT.

The gene calls are TRBV6-6 and TRBJ1-2; a weak D match, TRBD1 (6 bases). The germline V gene has CDR1 MNHNY and CDR2 SVGAGI (reference sequence). Trimming removed 10 bases at V and 7 bases at J, with 16 bases between. There are 12 residues in the CDR3. CDR3 amino acids: CATSTGLRGYTF. The CDR3 nucleotides are TGTGCCACCTCGACAGGCCTCCGTGGCTACACCTTC.

The chain recombines TRBV28 with TRBJ2-6, with TRBD1 as a possible D gene (6 bases). The CDR3 is 15 amino acids. V was shortened by 6 bases and J by 2 bases, with 11 bases between the two germline ends. Germline V lookup: CDR1 MDHEN, CDR2 SYDVKM. In DNA, the CDR3 is TGTGCCAGCAGCATTGACAGGCCTGGGGCCAACGTCCTGACTTTC. Residues: CASSIDRPGANVLTF.

V is TRBV15 and J is TRBJ1-2; 7 bases align to TRBD1. This CDR3 spans 14 amino acids. CDR1 LNHNV and CDR2 YYDKDF come from the germline V gene (reference sequence). V lost 2 bases and J lost 2; bases outside the gene matches: 2. The CDR3 sequence is CATSRQGENYGYTF. The CDR3 nucleotides are TGTGCCACCAGCAGACAGGGGGAAAACTATGGCTACACCTTC.

This clone turned up a few times. The J gene is TRBJ2-7, the V gene TRBV15, with 9 bases that match TRBD1. The CDR3 sequence is 14 residues long. Looked up from germline, CDR1 is LNHNV and CDR2 is YYDKDF (reference sequence). V lost 1 base and J lost 3; bases outside the gene matches: 1. CDR3 DNA: TGTGCCACCAGCAGAGCGACAGGGGGCTACGAGCAGTACTTC. Protein sequence: CATSRATGGYEQYF.

This chain uses TRBV10-3 with TRBJ2-5; 10 nucleotides agree with TRBD2. The CDR3 has 15 amino acids. Unmatched junction bases numbered 7, after V lost 5 bases and J lost 4 bases. Looked up from germline, CDR1 is ENHRY and CDR2 is SYGVKD. The CDR3, as DNA: TGTGCCATCAGTACGACCGGGACTAGCGCAGAGACCCAGTACTTC. Translated: CAISTTGTSAETQYF.

The chain couples TRBV10-3 to TRBJ2-1, with D unclear. CDR1 and CDR2 from the germline V gene are ENHRY and SYGVKD. This CDR3 contains 12 residues. The germline V and J ends were trimmed by 3 bases and 8 bases, with 8 bases remaining between them. The DNA of the CDR3 is TGTGCCATCAGTGATATAGAGGATGAGCAGTTCTTC. Translation gives CAISDIEDEQFF.

In nucleotides, the CDR3 is TGTGCCAGCAGCCAGCATTGGGGATCTACAGGGGGCTTTCAGCCCCAGCATTTT. Encoded protein: CASSQHWGSTGGFQPQHF. V and J are TRBV5-6 and TRBJ1-5; 9 bases agree with TRBD1. The germline CDR1 and CDR2 sequences are SGHDT and YYEEEE. The CDR3 covers 18 residues. V shed 4 bases and J 6 bases; nucleotides not matched to a gene: 17.

The chain joins TRBV6-1 to TRBJ1-1; TRBD1 might be the D (6 bases). CDR1 is MNHNS, CDR2 SASEGT, per germline. Trimming stripped 7 bases from V and 3 bases from J, with 12 bases between. This CDR3 comprises 13 residues. The CDR3 region has the DNA TGTGCCAGCACAGGGGCATCGCACACTGAAGCTTTCTTT. It encodes CASTGASHTEAFF.

V and J are TRBV7-2 and TRBJ2-7, with TRBD2 identical over 9 bases. CDR3 length: 17 residues. CDR1 is SGHTA, CDR2 FQGNSA, per germline. Trimming took 4 bases from V and 2 from J; bases not matched to a gene: 12. This CDR3 reads CASSYGGGEVLAYEQYF. CDR3 bases: TGTGCCAGCAGCTACGGCGGGGGGGAGGTTTTAGCCTACGAGCAGTACTTC.

The chain joins TRBV18 to TRBJ2-1; weak D call: TRBD2 (5 bases). The CDR3 totals 14 residues. V was pared by 2 bases and J by 6 bases, with 11 bases between. Germline lookup yields CDR1 KGHSH and CDR2 LQKENI. CDR3 loop: CASSPDRRGNEQFF. The CDR3, as DNA: TGTGCCAGCTCACCAGACCGACGGGGCAATGAGCAGTTCTTC.

The rearrangement links TRBV9 to TRBJ2-1, with D perhaps matching TRBD2 (6 bases). Trimming took 1 base from V and 2 from J, leaving 13 bases between them. Germline CDR1 and CDR2: SGDLS and YYNGEE. This CDR3 has 16 residues. Here the CDR3 DNA reads TGTGCCAGCAGCGTACTAGGCGGGGAGCCCTACAATGAGCAGTTCTTC. This encodes CASSVLGGEPYNEQFF.

The chain links TRBV7-6 to TRBJ1-4; 9 bases map to TRBD1. V was clipped by 5 bases and J by 5 bases; unmatched bases: 6. This CDR3 has 15 residues. Germline CDR1 SGHVS, CDR2 FNYEAQ. For the CDR3, the DNA is TGTGCCAGCAGCCAGGGGGACAGGGACAATGAAAAACTGTTTTTT. Its protein is CASSQGDRDNEKLFF.

The chain joins TRBV6-1 to TRBJ1-6; TRBD1 might be the D (6 bases). The CDR3 covers 14 residues. CDR1 is MNHNS, CDR2 SASEGT, per germline. Trimming stripped 10 bases from V and 7 bases from J, with 17 bases between. The CDR3 here is CAISGQSLNSPLHF. CDR3 nucleotide sequence: TGTGCCATTAGTGGACAGAGCCTAAATTCACCCCTCCACTTT.

As DNA, the CDR3 is TGTGCCAGCAGCCCTCGGACAGCGAACTCTGGAAACACCATATATTTT. This translates into CASSPRTANSGNTIYF. The chain links TRBV11-2 to TRBJ1-3, with D perhaps matching TRBD1 (6 bases). V dropped 5 bases and J dropped 0 bases, with 14 bases sitting between them. Looked up from germline, CDR1 is SGHAT and CDR2 is FQNNGV. The CDR3 spans 16 residues.

V is TRBV5-8 and J is TRBJ2-1, with D maybe TRBD2 (5 bases). This CDR3 spans 15 amino acids. Deletions cut 0 bases from V and 3 bases from J, with 10 bases between. In germline, CDR1 is SGHTS, CDR2 YDEGEE. The CDR3 DNA reads TGTGCCAGCAGCTTGGGACTACCCCTCTACAATGAGCAGTTCTTC. Amino acid sequence: CASSLGLPLYNEQFF.

The chain is built from TRBV5-1 and TRBJ1-3; 11 nucleotides match TRBD1. The V gene end was trimmed by 2 bases and the J gene end by 9 bases; junction bases not matched to a gene: 7. The CDR3 length is 15 residues. Germline V gene sequence: CDR1 SGHRS, CDR2 YFSETQ. The CDR3 reads CASSLRSGTGGTIYF. CDR3 DNA: TGCGCCAGCAGCTTACGATCCGGGACAGGGGGCACCATATATTTT.